This TCR beta chain was identified in a study of blood T cell repertoires in COVID-19 (dated by TCRdb to the early 2020s). For the study in its entirety: Samples from collaborators originated in the United States, Italy and Spain and spanned both the acute and convalescent phases of COVID-19. The repertoires were released in a freely available public database intended as a resource for research on the immune response to SARS-CoV-2. Sample metadata almost always included a de-identified subject ID, COVID-19 status, age in years and sex. The material from the prospective study consisted of cDNA or gDNA derived from T cells, B-cell-depleted T cells, or PBMCs. Where available, HLA class I and class II types were obtained from metadata supplied by the sample provider rather than from assay-based typing. The samples were drawn from the first 160 participants of the ongoing ImmuneRACE study and from 1,254 subjects provided by 6 global collaborators. Subjects who had been exposed to COVID-19, were actively infected with it, or had recovered from it provided the deeply sampled blood TCRbeta repertoires that made up the dataset. Here is what the overall study found, with its caveats: How much clinical and demographic metadata was included differed by source and by participant, and the metadata was provided uncurated.

V is pruned by 4 bases and J by 0 bases, leaving 10 bases of the junction without a gene match. CDR1 and CDR2 (MRHNA, SNTAGT) derive from the germline V gene. From the cysteine up to the phenylalanine, the CDR3 has a length of 18 residues. This entry keeps only the CDR3 DNA: 54 bases, framed from base 1. TCRbeta CDR3 regions were amplified from genomic DNA using the immunoSEQ Assay, a bias-controlled multiplex PCR. From the authors' description of their analysis: The number of nucleated cells in each sample was estimated by amplification of reference gene primers within the assay. To quantify the absolute abundance of each unique TCRbeta CDR3 rearrangement, sequence reads were collapsed and filtered. For each sample, productive Simpson clonality was calculated as the square root of Simpson's diversity index across productive rearrangements. The table was pulled from immuneACCESS by TCRdb, which kept in-frame rearrangements only. Such tables lose some clones; where checked, under half of the loss comes from unresolved V genes, and the rest has no known cause. V, J and clone size are those of that table, while D and trimming were read from the DNA. This sample lists 230,000 or so clones; about 85% were detected once. The top ten hold less than 20% of the sample.

As concerns this clone: Its antigen is currently not known. Within one base of it there is no much larger clone, and no base qualities were kept.

Each collaborating institution followed its own protocols to collect whole blood in K2EDTA tubes. For TCRbeta analysis, collaborator samples were shipped as frozen whole blood, as isolated PBMCs, or as DNA extracted from either sample type. Sequenced input: peripheral blood. In this chain, TRBV6-4 is recombined with TRBJ1-3; a stretch of 9 junction bases matches TRBD1. The receptor comes from a young man with active or convalescent COVID-19. The nucleotide sequence reads TGTGCCAGCAGTGTCCCGGGACAGGGATTGCACTCTGGAAACACCATATATTTT. This gives the protein CASSVPGQGLHSGNTIYF.